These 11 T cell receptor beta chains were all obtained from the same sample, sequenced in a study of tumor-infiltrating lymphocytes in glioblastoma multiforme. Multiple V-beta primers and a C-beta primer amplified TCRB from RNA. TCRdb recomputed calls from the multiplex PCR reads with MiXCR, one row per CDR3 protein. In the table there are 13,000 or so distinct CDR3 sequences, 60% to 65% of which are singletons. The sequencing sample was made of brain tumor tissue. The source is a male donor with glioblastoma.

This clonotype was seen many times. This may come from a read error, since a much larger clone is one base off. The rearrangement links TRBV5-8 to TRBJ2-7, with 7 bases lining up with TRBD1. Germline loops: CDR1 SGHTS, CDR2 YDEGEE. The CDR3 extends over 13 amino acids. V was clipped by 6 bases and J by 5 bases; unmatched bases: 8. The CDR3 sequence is CASNPGQTDEQYF. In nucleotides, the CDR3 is TGTGCCAGCAACCCGGGACAGACCGACGAGCAGTACTTC.

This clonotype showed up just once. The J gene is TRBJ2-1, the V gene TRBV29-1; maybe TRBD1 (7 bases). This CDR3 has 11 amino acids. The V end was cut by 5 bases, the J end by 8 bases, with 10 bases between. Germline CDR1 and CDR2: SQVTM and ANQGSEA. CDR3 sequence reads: CSVRRGHEQFF. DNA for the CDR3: TGCAGCGTTCGGAGGGGGCATGAGCAGTTCTTC.

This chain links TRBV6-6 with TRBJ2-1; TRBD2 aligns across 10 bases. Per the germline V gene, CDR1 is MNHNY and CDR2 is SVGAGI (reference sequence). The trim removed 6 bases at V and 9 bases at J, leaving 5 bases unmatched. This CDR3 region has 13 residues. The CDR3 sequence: CASRPRTSGEQFF. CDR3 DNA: TGTGCCAGCAGACCCAGGACTAGCGGTGAGCAGTTCTTC.

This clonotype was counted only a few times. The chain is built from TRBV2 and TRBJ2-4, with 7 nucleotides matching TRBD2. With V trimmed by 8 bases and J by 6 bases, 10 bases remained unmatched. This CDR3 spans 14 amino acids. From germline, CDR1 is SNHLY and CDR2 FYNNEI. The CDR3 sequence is CASFREGRGNIQYF. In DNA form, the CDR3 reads TGTGCCAGCTTTAGAGAGGGGAGGGGAAACATTCAGTACTTC.

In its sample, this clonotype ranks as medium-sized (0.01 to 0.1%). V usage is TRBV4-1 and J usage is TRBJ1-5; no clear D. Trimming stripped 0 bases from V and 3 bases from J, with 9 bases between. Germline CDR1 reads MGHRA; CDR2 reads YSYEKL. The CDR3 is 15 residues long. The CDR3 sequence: CASSQEVSNNQPQHF. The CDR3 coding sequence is TGCGCCAGCAGCCAAGAAGTCTCCAACAATCAGCCCCAGCATTTT.

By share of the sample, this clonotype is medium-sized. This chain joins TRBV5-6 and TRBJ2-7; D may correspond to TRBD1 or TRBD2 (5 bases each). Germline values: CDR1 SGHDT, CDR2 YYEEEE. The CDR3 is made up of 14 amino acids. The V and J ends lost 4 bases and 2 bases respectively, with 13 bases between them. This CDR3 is CASSDLGVTYEQYF. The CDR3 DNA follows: TGTGCCAGCAGCGATTTGGGGGTTACCTACGAGCAGTACTTC.

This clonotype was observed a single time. Here the CDR3 reads CSACTDSPYEQYF. The CDR3 DNA reads as TGCAGTGCCTGTACGGACTCACCCTACGAGCAGTACTTC. The chain joins TRBV20-1 to TRBJ2-7; possibly TRBD2 for D (5 bases). CDR3 length: 13 residues. Trimming pared 6 bases from V and 2 bases from J, leaving 14 bases between. CDR1 is DFQATT, CDR2 SNEGSKA, per germline (reference sequence).

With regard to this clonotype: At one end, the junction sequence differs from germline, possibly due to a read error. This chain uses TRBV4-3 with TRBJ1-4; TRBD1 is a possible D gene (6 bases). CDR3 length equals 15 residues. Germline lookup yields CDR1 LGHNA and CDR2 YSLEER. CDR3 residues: CASSQDQGTNKKLFF. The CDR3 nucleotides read TGCGCCAGCAGCCAAGATCAGGGGACTAATAAAAAACTGTTTTTT.

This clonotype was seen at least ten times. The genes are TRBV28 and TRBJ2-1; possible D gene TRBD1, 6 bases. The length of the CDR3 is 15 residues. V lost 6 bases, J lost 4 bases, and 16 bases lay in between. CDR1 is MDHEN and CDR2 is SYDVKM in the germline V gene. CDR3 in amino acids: CASSTRQGLYNEQFF. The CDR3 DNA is TGTGCCAGCAGCACGAGGCAGGGGCTGTACAATGAGCAGTTCTTC.

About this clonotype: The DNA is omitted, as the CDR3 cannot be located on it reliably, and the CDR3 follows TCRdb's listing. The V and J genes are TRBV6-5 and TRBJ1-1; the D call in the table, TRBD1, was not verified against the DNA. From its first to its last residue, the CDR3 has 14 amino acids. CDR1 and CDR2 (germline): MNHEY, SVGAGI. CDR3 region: CASNYSIWGKGALF.

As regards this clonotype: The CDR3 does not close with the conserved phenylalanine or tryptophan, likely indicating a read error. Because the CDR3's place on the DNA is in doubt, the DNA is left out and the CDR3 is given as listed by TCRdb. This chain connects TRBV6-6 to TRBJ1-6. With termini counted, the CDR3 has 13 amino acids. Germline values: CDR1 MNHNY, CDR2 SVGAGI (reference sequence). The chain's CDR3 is CASSPIMGSPIHL.